The 27 T cell receptor beta chains presented below share a single source sample, sequenced in a study of T cells expressing NK-cell markers. From its re-call of the 5' RACE reads, TCRdb lists each CDR3 protein once, without DNA. This table holds roughly 20,000 distinct CDR3 sequences. The sample was blood T cells: a sorted CD56 or NKG2C T cell subset, CD4+ or CD8+ T cells, or bulk PBMC T cells (not recorded which). These receptors were collected from a man aged 18-69 years in good health.

The chain uses TRBV6-1 and TRBJ1-1; TCRdb gives TRBD1 as the D gene, but with no DNA this cannot be confirmed. This CDR3 spans 14 amino acids. Germline-derived CDR1 and CDR2 are MNHNS and SASEGT. CDR3 sequence: CASSLTGENTEAFF.

V usage is TRBV5-1 and J usage is TRBJ2-2; TCRdb's D call, TRBD2, is unchecked because there is no DNA. This CDR3 has 16 amino acids. Germline lookup yields CDR1 SGHRS and CDR2 YFSETQ. The chain's CDR3 is CASSAVVAGGTGELFF.

The chain combines TRBV5-1 with TRBJ2-7. This CDR3 is 14 amino acids long. Germline V CDR1 and CDR2: SGHRS, YFSETQ. The CDR3 region is CASSWGSSSYEQYF.

The chain employs TRBV10-3 and TRBJ1-3. Germline loops: CDR1 ENHRY, CDR2 SYGVKD. This CDR3 is 15 amino acids long. The chain's CDR3 is CAISEAPGSGNTIYF.

The chain joins TRBV7-2 to TRBJ1-6; the D call from TCRdb, TRBD1, cannot be confirmed without DNA. The germline V gene encodes CDR1 SGHTA and CDR2 FQGNSA. The CDR3 consists of 14 residues. The CDR3 here is CASSLGAVGSPLHF.

The J gene is TRBJ2-3, the V gene TRBV3-1; the TRBD1 assignment by TCRdb is unverifiable without DNA. The germline V gene has CDR1 LGHDT and CDR2 YNNKEL (reference sequence). CDR3 length equals 13 residues. CDR3 sequence reads: CASSQDSGGQQYF.

The chain combines TRBV6-1 with TRBJ2-7. The CDR3 loop spans 14 amino acids. Germline lookup yields CDR1 MNHNS and CDR2 SASEGT. The chain's CDR3 is CASSDDRTPYEQYF.

The chain joins TRBV19 to TRBJ2-1. Germline V gene sequence: CDR1 LNHDA, CDR2 SQIVND (reference sequence). This CDR3 has 13 residues. The CDR3 loop is CASSIDGYNEQFF.

The rearrangement joins TRBV9 to TRBJ1-4; TCRdb calls TRBD1, which cannot be checked without DNA. The germline V gene encodes CDR1 SGDLS and CDR2 YYNGEE. The CDR3 covers 16 residues. The CDR3 reads CASSPRQGQTNEKLFF.

The V and J genes are TRBV5-1 and TRBJ2-2; lacking DNA, the TRBD1 call made by TCRdb goes unchecked. CDR3 length: 16 amino acids. Germline CDR1 is SGHRS and CDR2 is YFSETQ. CDR3 region: CASSLVATGRTGELFF. Combining the CDR3 with reference TRBV5-1 and TRBJ2-2 gives the whole variable domain KAGVTQTPRYLIKTRGQQVTLSCSPISGHRSVSWYQQTPGQGLQFLFEYFSETQRNKGNFPGRFSGRQFSNSRSEMNVSTLELGDSALYLCASSLVATGRTGELFFGEGSRLTVL.

The rearrangement uses TRBV29-1 and TRBJ1-1. The CDR3 sequence is 12 residues long. From germline, CDR1 is SQVTM and CDR2 ANQGSEA. The CDR3 loop is CSVRGGPLEAFF. Full variable domain (missing parts from reference TRBV29-1 and TRBJ1-1): SAVISQKPSRDICQRGTSLTIQCQVDSQVTMMFWYRQQPGQSLTLIATANQGSEATYESGFVIDKFPISRPNLTFSTLTVSNMSPEDSSIYLCSVRGGPLEAFFGQGTRLTVV.

The chain carries TRBV6-2 or TRBV6-3 and TRBJ2-1. CDR3 length: 16 residues. Germline V gives CDR1 MNHEY, CDR2 SVGEGT. The CDR3 protein is CASSLEGYGIYNEQFF.

The rearrangement uses TRBV4-1 and TRBJ2-4. CDR3 length: 16 residues. Germline V CDR1 and CDR2: MGHRA, YSYEKL. CDR3 region: CASSLGPPRTKNIQYF.

The chain couples TRBV4-1 to TRBJ1-5; absent DNA, TCRdb's TRBD1 call cannot be checked. The CDR3 contains 16 residues. Germline lookup yields CDR1 MGHRA and CDR2 YSYEKL. The CDR3 sequence is CASSQTPGLSNQPQHF.

V is TRBV27 and J is TRBJ1-2; TCRdb's D gene call, TRBD1, goes unchecked for lack of DNA. The CDR3 contains 15 residues. Germline values: CDR1 MNHEY, CDR2 SMNVEV (reference sequence). The CDR3 here is CASSLDPAGGGGYTF.

The chain employs TRBV15 and TRBJ1-2; TCRdb proposes TRBD1, but this gene call is untestable without DNA. The length of the CDR3 is 13 residues. Germline assignment: CDR1 LNHNV and CDR2 YYDKDF (reference sequence). The CDR3 sequence: CATRSATGTGYTF. The whole variable domain, remainder taken from reference TRBV15 and TRBJ1-2, is DAMVIQNPRYQVTQFGKPVTLSCSQTLNHNVMYWYQQKSSQAPKLLFHYYDKDFNNEADTPDNFQSRRPNTSFCFLDIRSPGLGDTAMYLCATRSATGTGYTFGSGTRLTVV.

The chain links TRBV6-1 to TRBJ2-4; TCRdb picks TRBD1, but there is no DNA to check that call. Looked up from germline, CDR1 is MNHNS and CDR2 is SASEGT. This CDR3 has 15 amino acids. The CDR3 loop reads CASSPTGLAKNIQYF.

The V call is TRBV20-1, the J call TRBJ1-1; as DNA is missing, the TRBD1 call by TCRdb cannot be tested. The CDR3 spans 14 residues. Germline assignment: CDR1 DFQATT and CDR2 SNEGSKA (reference sequence). The CDR3: CSAPGGSRDTEAFF.

V gene TRBV5-4 combines with J gene TRBJ2-4; TCRdb gives TRBD2 as the D gene, but with no DNA this cannot be confirmed. Germline V gene lookup returns CDR1 SGHNT and CDR2 YYREEE (reference sequence). The length of the CDR3 is 11 residues. The chain's CDR3 is CASSPGRTEYF.

The chain joins TRBV12-3 or TRBV12-4 to TRBJ1-1; TCRdb designates TRBD1, a call that cannot be tested without DNA. The CDR3 loop spans 13 amino acids. The CDR3 loop is CASTPPGKNIPFF.

This chain connects TRBV12-3 or TRBV12-4 to TRBJ1-2; TCRdb designates TRBD1, a call that cannot be tested without DNA. The CDR3 totals 15 residues. This CDR3 is CASSVRDTIFYGYTF.

V is TRBV23-1 and J is TRBJ2-3. TRBV23-1 is an ORF, with its function uncertain. The CDR3 runs 14 residues. CDR3 sequence reads: CASHRKDSTDTQYF.

This chain uses TRBV11-1 with TRBJ1-5; TCRdb designates TRBD1, a call that cannot be tested without DNA. The germline V gene encodes CDR1 SGHAT and CDR2 FQDESV (reference sequence). This CDR3 region has 14 residues. CDR3: CASSSAGGGQPQHF.

The rearrangement uses TRBV24-1 and TRBJ2-3; absent DNA, TCRdb's TRBD1 call cannot be checked. This CDR3 has 15 amino acids. Germline V gene data show CDR1 as KGHDR and CDR2 as SFDVKD. This CDR3 is CATSPGTGGTDTQYF.

The genes are TRBV4-3 and TRBJ1-2; TCRdb's assignment of TRBD1 cannot be checked, as there is no DNA. CDR1 LGHNA and CDR2 YSLEER come from the germline V gene. The CDR3 consists of 16 residues. CDR3 sequence: CASSQATGLLNYGYTF.

CDR3 region: CASTRTVLSTDTQYF. This chain joins TRBV5-1 and TRBJ2-3. CDR1 and CDR2 (germline): SGHRS, YFSETQ. The CDR3 is made up of 15 amino acids.

The V and J genes are TRBV6-1 and TRBJ2-3; TCRdb names TRBD2, which stays unverified in the absence of DNA. The CDR3 extends over 15 amino acids. Germline V gene sequence: CDR1 MNHNS, CDR2 SASEGT. The CDR3 sequence is CASSGTSGYTDTQYF.